This paragraph covers one T cell receptor (beta chain) sequence. No antigen is known for it. A multiplex PCR was run with 60 Vbeta primers and 13 Jbeta primers. Using immunoSEQ multiplex PCR, the repertoire was profiled, and TCRdb retains in-frame clones only, with some absent. The table includes some 130,000 clones, 65% to 90% detected once. The CDR3 totals 15 residues. Germline values: CDR1 LGHNA, CDR2 YNFKEQ. V lost 2 bases, J lost 6 bases, and 7 bases stayed unmatched. This sample stems from a study of cytomegalovirus exposure and HLA in healthy donors. Study results and limitations: There were a few CMV-associated chains whose specificity for CMV antigens was confirmed in vitro. In a later analysis, TCR beta V- and J-gene trimming was associated with a missense DCLRE1C variant.

This sequence was found in a man aged 18 to 35 in good health and CMV-seronegative. Input material: PBMCs. The chain uses TRBV4-2 and TRBJ2-7, with 10 bases matching TRBD2. DNA of the CDR3: TGTGCCAGCAGCCAAAGGAGCGGGGGGGCTCGCGAGCAGTACTTC. This codes for CASSQRSGGAREQYF.